This TCR beta chain stems from a study of CD8+ T cells in alopecia areata. Germline V gives CDR1 SGHDN, CDR2 FVKESK. The ends were cut back, 0 bases at V and 2 bases at J, with 11 bases in the middle. The CDR3 length is 15 residues. Extraction and reverse transcription of RNA yielded cDNA as the sequencing template. Here immunoSEQ multiplex PCR was the method, and the copy in TCRdb shows in-frame clones only, minus some. The repertoire includes around 190,000 clones, around 50% of them detected once, and over 4% sits in the top ten. Whole-study findings and limits: Between patients, shared TCR sequences were less clear than in mice. This was possibly due in part to HLA diversity in the patient population. For lesional scalp, especially alopecia totalis/universalis, clonality was higher than in normal scalp. There were also resident alphabeta T cells of normal skin sequenced in scalp samples.

In its sample, this clone was seen a few times. What it binds is unknown. The receptor comes from a human donor in good health. The gene calls are TRBV14 and TRBJ2-7; no clear D. The sample consisted of CD8+ T cells sorted from blood. The CDR3 DNA sequence: TGTGCCAGCAGCCAAGAGTTTGCAGGACCCTACGAGCAGTACTTC. It translates to CASSQEFAGPYEQYF.